This record covers a single TCR beta chain. The sample comes from a study of blood T cell repertoires in COVID-19. At the level of the study: Collection of acute and convalescent COVID-19 samples took place in the United States, Italy and Spain.

Profiling relied on immunoSEQ multiplex PCR, and the TCRdb table lists in-frame clones only, not all of them. Of 65,000 or so clones listed, over 85% were seen once; the top ten hold around 1.3%. The CDR3 consists of 11 residues. Between the trimmed V and J ends, which lost 8 bases and 8 bases, there was a span of 9 bases. The germline V gene has CDR1 MNHNY and CDR2 SVGAGI (reference sequence). Sample: peripheral blood. This chain links TRBV6-6 with TRBJ2-2, with D uncertain. This clonotype was obtained from a man in his fifties or sixties with acute or convalescent COVID-19. The chain's CDR3 is CASRFRGELFF. CDR3 nucleotide sequence: TGTGCCAGCCGGTTCAGGGGGGAGCTGTTTTTT.